Listed below are T cell receptor beta chains from one sample, sequenced in a study of human T cells and chemical hapten exposure. TCRdb reprocessed the RACE reads via MiXCR and lists one record per CDR3 protein. Of roughly 120,000 distinct CDR3 sequences listed, about 14% were seen once; the top ten hold 2.5% to 3.5%. The sample consisted of whole blood, taken in connection with sensitization to the hapten diphenylcyclopropenone (DPC). The receptors derive from a woman under 30 with alopecia areata. Some clones in this sample may be carry-over from other donors' samples. The CDR3 runs from the conserved cysteine through the conserved F or W. The D gene is left open where the match is weak. Rows may omit the clone size; those that give it use once, few, many or a size class.

d_call j_call clone_size v_call cdr3_nt cdr3_aa
NA TRBJ2-5 many TRBV11-2 TGTGCCAGCAGCCGAGGGCGGACCCAGTACTTC CASSRGRTQYF
NA TRBJ2-1 NA TRBV19 TGTGCCAGTAGTCTTTGGGGGCCCCACAATGAGCAGTTCTTC CASSLWGPHNEQFF
NA TRBJ1-1 few TRBV29-1 TGCAGCGCCCAAGGGCAGGGACGGACTGAAGCTTTCTTT CSAQGQGRTEAFF
NA TRBJ2-7 few TRBV11-2 TGTGCCAGCAGCCCCTCTATTATGCAGTACTTC CASSPSIMQYF
NA TRBJ1-6 NA TRBV5-1 TGCGCCAGCAGATCCGGAAGGACCAATTCACCCCTCCACTTT CASRSGRTNSPLHF
NA TRBJ2-1 NA TRBV7-9 TGTGCCAGCAGCTTGAATGCAGGGATAAGTGAGCAGTTCTTC CASSLNAGISEQFF
TRBD1 TRBJ1-5 NA TRBV28 TGTGCCAGCAGTTTCGGACAGGTTAGCAATCAGCCCCAGCATTTT CASSFGQVSNQPQHF
TRBD1 TRBJ2-3 NA TRBV27 TGTGCCAGCAGTTTAAGGGGACAGGGGCCAGATACGCAGTATTTT CASSLRGQGPDTQYF
TRBD1 TRBJ2-2 many TRBV29-1 TGCAGCGTGTCGACAGGGATCCCCGGGGAGCTGTTTTTT CSVSTGIPGELFF
NA TRBJ1-2 NA TRBV7-6 TGTGCCAGCAGCTCGAAGGACTATGGCTACACCTTC CASSSKDYGYTF
TRBD1 TRBJ2-7 few TRBV4-3 TGCGCCAGCAGCCAGTGGACAGGTGCCTACGAGCAGTACTTC CASSQWTGAYEQYF
TRBD2 TRBJ2-3 few TRBV5-4 TGTGCCAGCAGCCCAGTTAGCGGGGGAGGCACAGATACGCAGTATTTT CASSPVSGGGTDTQYF
NA TRBJ2-1 many TRBV18 TGTGCCAGCTCACCTGGGGGGCCCTCCTACAATGAGCAGTTCTTC CASSPGGPSYNEQFF
NA TRBJ2-2 few TRBV3-1 TGTGCCAGCAGCCGGCCCCCCGGGGAGCTGTTTTTT CASSRPPGELFF
NA TRBJ1-6 many TRBV4-1 TGCGCCAGCAGCCAAGCCTGGGAGGGCGATTCACCCCTCCACTTT CASSQAWEGDSPLHF
NA TRBJ1-2 few TRBV5-4 TGTGCCAGCAGCTTGTACCAGCGCCTCTATGGCTACACCTTC CASSLYQRLYGYTF
NA TRBJ2-7 NA TRBV7-6 TGTGCCAGCAGCCTTCAAGCGGTGGGGAACGAGCAGTACTTC CASSLQAVGNEQYF
NA TRBJ2-7 few TRBV11-2 TGTGCCAGCAGACCTCCCGGGACATCAAACTACGAGCAGTACTTC CASRPPGTSNYEQYF
NA TRBJ2-7 NA TRBV27 TGTGCCAGCGCCCCAGGGGCGAACGAGCAGTACTTC CASAPGANEQYF
NA TRBJ2-7 NA TRBV11-2 TGTGCCAGCAGGGACGGGACTTCCTGGGGGTACGAGCAGTACTTC CASRDGTSWGYEQYF
TRBD2 TRBJ2-1 many TRBV6-4 TGTGCCAGCAGTGACTCGGGGGGGTACAATGAGCAGTTCTTC CASSDSGGYNEQFF
NA TRBJ1-1 many TRBV12-3/TRBV12-4 TGTGCCAGCAGTTACCGGGACATTGAAGCTTTCTTT CASSYRDIEAFF
NA TRBJ2-3 few TRBV20-1 TGCAGTGCTAGATACCCCGGGGCTAGAGTGACAGATACGCAGTATTTT CSARYPGARVTDTQYF
NA TRBJ2-3 many TRBV28 TGTGCCAGCACCCCTTTCCCGGGCTCAAATCCGCAGTATTTT CASTPFPGSNPQYF
NA TRBJ2-7 NA TRBV29-1 TGCAGCGTTGGCAACCAGGAGGGCGAGCAGTACTTC CSVGNQEGEQYF
TRBD1 TRBJ1-2 many TRBV2 TGTGCCAGCAGGACAGGGGGGAACTATGGCTACACCTTC CASRTGGNYGYTF
NA TRBJ2-5 few TRBV5-4 TGTGCCAGCAGCCCGGACCCAGGAGGAGAGACCCAGTACTTC CASSPDPGGETQYF
NA TRBJ1-1 many TRBV6-6 TGTGCCAGCAGCGCTAGGACAGAAGCTTTCTTT CASSARTEAFF
NA TRBJ2-7 NA TRBV20-1 TGCAGTGTGTTAACGCCGATAACCTACGAGCAGTACTTC CSVLTPITYEQYF
TRBD1 TRBJ2-7 few TRBV6-2/TRBV6-3 TGTGCCAGCAGCGGACAGGGATATCGCGAGCAGTACTTC CASSGQGYREQYF
NA TRBJ1-2 NA TRBV5-4 TGTGCCAGCAGCGGCGGTGGGGCCAACTATGGCTACACCTTC CASSGGGANYGYTF
NA TRBJ2-3 NA TRBV10-3 TGTGCCATCAGCGCCCGCGAAGGAAATAAGGATACGCAGTATTTT CAISAREGNKDTQYF
TRBD1 TRBJ2-2 many TRBV7-6 TGTGCCAGCAGCTCACCGGGACAGGGAGTCTACACCGGGGAGCTGTTTTTT CASSSPGQGVYTGELFF
NA TRBJ1-4 NA TRBV20-1 TGCAGTGCTAGAGATCCCTCCGGAACTCTAAATGAAAAACTGTTTTTT CSARDPSGTLNEKLFF
TRBD1 TRBJ2-5 NA TRBV20-1 TGCAGTGCTAGAAATACCCGGGACAGGGGGCTCCAAGAGACCCAGTACTTC CSARNTRDRGLQETQYF
NA TRBJ2-5 NA TRBV6-2/TRBV6-3 TGTGCCAGCAGAGACCCCGCTAGCCAAGAGACCCAGTACTTC CASRDPASQETQYF
NA TRBJ2-1 many TRBV7-3 TGTGCCAGCAGCCCCGCCGGGTCCCGAGCCTACAATGAGCAGTTCTTC CASSPAGSRAYNEQFF
TRBD2 TRBJ2-2 NA TRBV2 TGTGCCAGCAGTGACGGGGAGGGCTTGGCCGGGGAGCTGTTTTTT CASSDGEGLAGELFF
TRBD1 TRBJ2-7 NA TRBV9 TGTGCCAGCAGCGAGACAGGGACCTCCTACGAGCAGTACTTC CASSETGTSYEQYF
NA TRBJ2-5 NA TRBV6-2/TRBV6-3 TGTGCCAGCAGTTTGGACGGAAATCAAGAGACCCAGTACTTC CASSLDGNQETQYF
NA TRBJ2-3 NA TRBV6-5 TGTGCCAGCAGTTACCCTACAGGGACAGATACGCAGTATTTT CASSYPTGTDTQYF
TRBD1 TRBJ1-5 many TRBV19 TGTGCCAGTAGTACAGGGACAGCTAGCAATCAGCCCCAGCATTTT CASSTGTASNQPQHF
TRBD1 TRBJ1-6 few TRBV4-3 TGCGCCAGCAGCCAAGATGGCAACAGGGGGAATTCACCCCTCCACTTT CASSQDGNRGNSPLHF
TRBD1 TRBJ2-6 NA TRBV6-2/TRBV6-3 TGTGCCAGCAGTTACTCGGGGACAGGGACTGGGGCCAACGTCCTGACTTTC CASSYSGTGTGANVLTF
NA TRBJ2-7 NA TRBV11-2 TGTGCCAGCAGCTTAGGAGTAGGCGGGGAGCAGTACTTC CASSLGVGGEQYF
NA TRBJ2-2 NA TRBV28 TGTGCCAGCAAGAACTGGGGGGCGGAGAACACCGGGGAGCTGTTTTTT CASKNWGAENTGELFF
NA TRBJ2-7 many TRBV7-2 TGTGCCAGCAGCTTAGCGGGTGCCACCTACGAGCAGTACTTC CASSLAGATYEQYF
NA TRBJ1-2 NA TRBV21-1 TGTGCCAGCAGCCTGGGACAGGGGTGCTATGGCTACACCTTC CASSLGQGCYGYTF
NA TRBJ1-3 NA TRBV7-2 TGTGCCAGCAGCTTTGCCGTCGCCTCTGGAAACACCATATATTTT CASSFAVASGNTIYF
NA TRBJ2-7 many TRBV12-3/TRBV12-4 TGTGCCAGCACAGGGGCGGGGTCACGAAAGCAGTACTTC CASTGAGSRKQYF